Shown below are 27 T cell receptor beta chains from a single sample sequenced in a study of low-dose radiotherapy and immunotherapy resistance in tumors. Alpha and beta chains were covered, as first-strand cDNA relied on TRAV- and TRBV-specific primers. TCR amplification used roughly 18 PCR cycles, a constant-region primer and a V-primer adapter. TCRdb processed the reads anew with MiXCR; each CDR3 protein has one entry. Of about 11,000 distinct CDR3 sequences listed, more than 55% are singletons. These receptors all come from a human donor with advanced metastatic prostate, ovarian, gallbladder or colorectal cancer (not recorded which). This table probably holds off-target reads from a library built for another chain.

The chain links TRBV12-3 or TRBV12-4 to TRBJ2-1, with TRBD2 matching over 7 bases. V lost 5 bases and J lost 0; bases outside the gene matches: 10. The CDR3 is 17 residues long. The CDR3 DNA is TGTGCCAGCAGTCCTTTTAGCGGGCCAAGCTCCTACAATGAGCAGTTCTTC. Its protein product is CASSPFSGPSSYNEQFF.

CDR3 DNA sequence: TGTGCCTGCAGACGGTACAATGAGCAGTTCTTC. It encodes CACRRYNEQFF. This chain joins TRBV21-1 and TRBJ2-1. TRBV21-1 is shown as a pseudogene. The CDR3 covers 11 residues.

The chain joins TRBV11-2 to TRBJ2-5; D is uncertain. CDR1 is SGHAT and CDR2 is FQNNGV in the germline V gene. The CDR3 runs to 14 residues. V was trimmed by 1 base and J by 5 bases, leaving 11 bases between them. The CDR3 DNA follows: TGTGCCAGCAGCTTAGGCCTGGGAACTGAGACCCAGTACTTC. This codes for CASSLGLGTETQYF. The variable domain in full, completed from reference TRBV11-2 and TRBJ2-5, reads EAGVAQSPRYKIIEKRQSVAFWCNPISGHATLYWYQQILGQGPKLLIQFQNNGVVDDSQLPKDRFSAERLKGVDSTLKIQPAKLEDSAVYLCASSLGLGTETQYFGPGTRLLVL.

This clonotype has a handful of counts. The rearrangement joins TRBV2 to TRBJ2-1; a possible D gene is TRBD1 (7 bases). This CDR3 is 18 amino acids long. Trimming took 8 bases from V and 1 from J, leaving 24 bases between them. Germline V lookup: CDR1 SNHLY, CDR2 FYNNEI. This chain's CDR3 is CASVQGLARLGSYNEQFF. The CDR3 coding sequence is TGTGCCAGCGTACAGGGGCTAGCGAGGCTCGGGTCCTACAATGAGCAGTTCTTC.

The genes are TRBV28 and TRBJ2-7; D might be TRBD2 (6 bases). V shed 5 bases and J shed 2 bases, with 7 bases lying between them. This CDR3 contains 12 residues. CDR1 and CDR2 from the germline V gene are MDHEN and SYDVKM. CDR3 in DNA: TGTGCCAGCAGTGCGGGACCCTACGAGCAGTACTTC. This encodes CASSAGPYEQYF. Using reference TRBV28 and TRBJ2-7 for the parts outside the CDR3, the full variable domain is DVKVTQSSRYLVKRTGEKVFLECVQDMDHENMFWYRQDPGLGLRLIYFSYDVKMKEKGDIPEGYSVSREKKERFSLILESASTNQTSMYLCASSAGPYEQYFGPGTRLTVT.

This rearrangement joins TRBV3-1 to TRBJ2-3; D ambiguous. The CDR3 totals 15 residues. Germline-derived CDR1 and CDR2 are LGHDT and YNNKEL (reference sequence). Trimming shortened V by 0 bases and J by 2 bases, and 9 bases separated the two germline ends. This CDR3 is CASSQDPGHTDTQYF. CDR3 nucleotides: TGTGCCAGCAGCCAAGATCCGGGCCACACAGATACGCAGTATTTT.

DNA of the CDR3: TGTGCCAGCAGCCAAGATCGAGGGGGCGAGACAGATACGCAGTATTTT. Protein sequence: CASSQDRGGETDTQYF. The chain recombines TRBV14 with TRBJ2-3; 7 bases are shared with TRBD1. The germline V gene has CDR1 SGHDN and CDR2 FVKESK. This CDR3 region has 16 residues. The V segment lost 0 bases and the J segment 3 bases; nucleotides outside the gene matches: 6. Complete variable domain (other parts from reference TRBV14 and TRBJ2-3): EAGVTQFPSHSVIEKGQTVTLRCDPISGHDNLYWYRRVMGKEIKFLLHFVKESKQDESGMPNNRFLAERTGGTYSTLKVQPAELEDSGVYFCASSQDRGGETDTQYFGPGTRLTVL.

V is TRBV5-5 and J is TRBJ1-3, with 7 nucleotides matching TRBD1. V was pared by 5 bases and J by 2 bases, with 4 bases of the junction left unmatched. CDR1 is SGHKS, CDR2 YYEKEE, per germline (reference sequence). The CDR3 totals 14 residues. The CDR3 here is CASSFTGAGNTIYF. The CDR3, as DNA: TGTGCCAGCAGTTTTACAGGGGCTGGAAACACCATATATTTT.

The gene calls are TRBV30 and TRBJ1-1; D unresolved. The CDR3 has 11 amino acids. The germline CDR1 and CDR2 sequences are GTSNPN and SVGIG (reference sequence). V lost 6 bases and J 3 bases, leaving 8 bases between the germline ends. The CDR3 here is CACESDTEAFF. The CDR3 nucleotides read TGTGCCTGCGAATCAGACACTGAAGCTTTCTTT. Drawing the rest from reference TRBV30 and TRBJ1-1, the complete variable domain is SQTIHQWPATLVQPVGSPLSLECTVEGTSNPNLYWYRQAAGRGLQLLFYSVGIGQISSEVPQNLSASRPQDRQFILSSKKLLLSDSGFYLCACESDTEAFFGQGTRLTVV.

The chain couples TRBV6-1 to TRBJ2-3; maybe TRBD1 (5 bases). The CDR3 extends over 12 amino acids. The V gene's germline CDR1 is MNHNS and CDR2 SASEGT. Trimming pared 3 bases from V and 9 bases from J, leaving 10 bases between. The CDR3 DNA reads TGTGCCAGCAGTGAGGGCCCAGGGACGCAGTATTTT. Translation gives CASSEGPGTQYF.

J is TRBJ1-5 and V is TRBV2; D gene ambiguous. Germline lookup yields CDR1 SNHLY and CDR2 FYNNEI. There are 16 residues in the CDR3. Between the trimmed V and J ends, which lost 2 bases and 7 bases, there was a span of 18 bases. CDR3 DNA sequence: TGTGCCAGCAGTGAAAATCTATGGGTCTCTAACCAGCCCCAGCATTTT. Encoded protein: CASSENLWVSNQPQHF.

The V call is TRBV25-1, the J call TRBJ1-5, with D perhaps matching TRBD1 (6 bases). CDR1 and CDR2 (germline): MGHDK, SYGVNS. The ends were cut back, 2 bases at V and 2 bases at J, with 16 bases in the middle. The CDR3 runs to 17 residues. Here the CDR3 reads CASSETQQGSCNQPQHF. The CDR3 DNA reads TGTGCCAGCAGTGAAACTCAACAGGGTTCGTGCAATCAGCCCCAGCATTTT.

CDR3: CASSNRGTYNEQFF. CDR3 DNA: TGTGCCAGCAGCAACAGGGGGACCTACAATGAGCAGTTCTTC. The chain joins TRBV2 to TRBJ2-1; TRBD1 agrees at 8 bases. V gave up 6 bases and J gave up 2 bases; unmatched junction bases: 3. The CDR3 has 14 amino acids. Per the germline V gene, CDR1 is SNHLY and CDR2 is FYNNEI.

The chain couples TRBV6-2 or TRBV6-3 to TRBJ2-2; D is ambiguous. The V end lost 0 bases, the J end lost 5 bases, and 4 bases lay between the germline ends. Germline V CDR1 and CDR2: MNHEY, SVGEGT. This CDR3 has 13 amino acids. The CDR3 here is CASSYSSTGELFF. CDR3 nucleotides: TGTGCCAGCAGTTACTCGAGTACCGGGGAGCTGTTTTTT.

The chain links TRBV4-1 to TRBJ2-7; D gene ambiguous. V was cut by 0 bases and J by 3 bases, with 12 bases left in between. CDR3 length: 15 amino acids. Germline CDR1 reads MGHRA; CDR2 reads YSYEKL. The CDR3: CASSQDRSAYYEQYF. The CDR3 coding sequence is TGCGCCAGCAGCCAAGATCGGTCAGCCTACTACGAGCAGTACTTC.

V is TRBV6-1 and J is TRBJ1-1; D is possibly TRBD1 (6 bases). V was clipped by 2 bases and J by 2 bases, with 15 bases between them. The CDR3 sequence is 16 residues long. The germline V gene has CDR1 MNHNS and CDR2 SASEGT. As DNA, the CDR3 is TGTGCCAGCAGTGAATTTGGGGGCTCCTTTAACACTGAAGCTTTCTTT. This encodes CASSEFGGSFNTEAFF.

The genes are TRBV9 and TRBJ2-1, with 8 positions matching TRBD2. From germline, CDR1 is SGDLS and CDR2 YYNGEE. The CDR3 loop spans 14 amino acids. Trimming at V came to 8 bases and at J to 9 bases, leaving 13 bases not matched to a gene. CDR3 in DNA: TGTGCCAGTAGAGGGCGGGGGGCGCGCGCTGAGCAGTTCTTC. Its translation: CASRGRGARAEQFF.

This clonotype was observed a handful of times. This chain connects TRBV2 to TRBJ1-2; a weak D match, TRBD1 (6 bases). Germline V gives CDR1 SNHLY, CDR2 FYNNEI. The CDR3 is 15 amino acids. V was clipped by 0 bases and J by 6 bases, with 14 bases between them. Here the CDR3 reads CASSEARGGRNGYTF. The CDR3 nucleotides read TGTGCCAGCAGTGAAGCGCGCGGGGGGCGGAATGGCTACACCTTC.

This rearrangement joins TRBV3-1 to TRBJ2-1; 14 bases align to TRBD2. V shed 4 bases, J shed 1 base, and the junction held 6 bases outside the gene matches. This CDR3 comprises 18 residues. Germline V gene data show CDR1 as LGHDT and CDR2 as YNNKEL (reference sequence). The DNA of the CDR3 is TGTGCCAGCAGCCGATCGACTAGCGGGAGGGGGTCCTACAATGAGCAGTTCTTC. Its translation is CASSRSTSGRGSYNEQFF.

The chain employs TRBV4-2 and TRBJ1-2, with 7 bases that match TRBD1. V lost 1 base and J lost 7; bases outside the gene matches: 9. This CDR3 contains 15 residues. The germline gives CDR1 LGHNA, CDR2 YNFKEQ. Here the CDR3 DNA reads TGTGCCAGCAGCCAAGCCGACAGGGAAAGGGGTGGCTACACCTTC. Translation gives CASSQADRERGGYTF.

The CDR3 here is CASSVDPSGRVSYNEQFF. The CDR3 bases are TGTGCCAGCAGCGTAGATCCTAGCGGGAGAGTCTCCTACAATGAGCAGTTCTTC. V gene TRBV9 combines with J gene TRBJ2-1; 10 nucleotides align to TRBD2. This CDR3 comprises 18 residues. From germline, CDR1 is SGDLS and CDR2 YYNGEE. V trimming: 0 bases; J trimming: 0 bases; junction bases outside the gene matches: 6.

The CDR3 reads CASSGGTGDLYGYTF. The CDR3, as DNA: TGTGCCAGCAGCGGAGGGACGGGGGACCTCTATGGCTACACCTTC. The rearrangement links TRBV5-4 to TRBJ1-2; the D gene is possibly TRBD1 (5 bases). V was cut by 4 bases and J by 4 bases, with 17 bases left in between. Germline CDR1 and CDR2: SGHNT and YYREEE (reference sequence). This CDR3 is built from 15 residues.

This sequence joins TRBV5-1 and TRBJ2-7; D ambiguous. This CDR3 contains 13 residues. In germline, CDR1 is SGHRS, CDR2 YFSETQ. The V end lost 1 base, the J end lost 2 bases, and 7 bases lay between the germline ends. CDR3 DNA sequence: TGCGCCAGCAGCTTGAATACAGCCTACGAGCAGTACTTC. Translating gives CASSLNTAYEQYF.

The CDR3 here is CASRGGVGPGPYEQYF. The CDR3 region has the DNA TGTGCCAGCAGGGGGGGCGTGGGCCCTGGGCCCTACGAGCAGTACTTC. V usage is TRBV2 and J usage is TRBJ2-7; D might be TRBD1 or TRBD2, each matching 6 bases. CDR1 SNHLY and CDR2 FYNNEI come from the germline V gene. With 6 bases removed from V and 2 bases from J, the gap between germline ends came to 20 bases. The CDR3 consists of 16 residues.

The CDR3 loop is CASRSRWEQFF. As DNA, the CDR3 is TGTGCCAGCAGGTCCAGGTGGGAGCAGTTCTTC. The chain couples TRBV6-2 or TRBV6-3 to TRBJ2-1; D remains ambiguous. Per the germline V gene, CDR1 is MNHEY and CDR2 is SVGEGT. The V end lost 6 bases, the J end lost 10 bases, and 10 bases lay between the germline ends. This CDR3 contains 11 residues.

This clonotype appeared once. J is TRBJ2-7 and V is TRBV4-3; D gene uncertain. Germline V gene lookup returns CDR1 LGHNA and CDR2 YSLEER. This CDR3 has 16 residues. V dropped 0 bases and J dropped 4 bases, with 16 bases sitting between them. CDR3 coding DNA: TGCGCCAGCAGCCAAGATCTGTCGCCTGGATTTTACGAGCAGTACTTC. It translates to CASSQDLSPGFYEQYF.

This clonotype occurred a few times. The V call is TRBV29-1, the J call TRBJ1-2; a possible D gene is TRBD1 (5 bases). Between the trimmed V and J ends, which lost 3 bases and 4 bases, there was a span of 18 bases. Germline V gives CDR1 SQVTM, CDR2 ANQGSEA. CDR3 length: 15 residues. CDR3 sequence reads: CSVDGSGEILYGYTF. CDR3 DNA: TGCAGCGTTGATGGTTCGGGGGAAATCCTCTATGGCTACACCTTC.